This T cell receptor (beta chain) was sequenced in a study of regulatory T cells in long-lasting Graves disease. Study results and limitations: Newly diagnosed disease favored TRBV20-1 and TRBJ2-1 over persistent disease. The study found persistent patients shared more public clonotypes (approximately 2,700) than new patients (approximately 970). Newly diagnosed patients had higher TCR diversity than persistent Graves' patients did.

Arm-PCR of CDR3 regions with iRepertoire HTBI primers generated TCR beta libraries. TCRdb re-analysed the multiplex PCR reads in MiXCR, keeping a single row per CDR3 protein. This sample yields 350,000 to 500,000 distinct CDR3 sequences, of which around 20% are seen a single time; 13% to 15% belongs to the top ten. The table lists this clonotype with many counts. Its antigen is still unknown. Sample time point: persistent/refractory GD, antithyroid drugs over 5 years with positive TRAb. Preparation of the TCR library used RNA extracted from PBMCs. V lost 0 bases, J lost 2 bases, and 2 bases lay in between. Germline V gene sequence: CDR1 SGHAT, CDR2 FQNNGV. The CDR3 extends over 13 amino acids.

Sequencing used peripheral blood mononuclear cells (PBMCs), obtained when the disease was refractory, from a patient treated with antithyroid drugs. The rearrangement uses TRBV11-2 and TRBJ1-3; D is unclear. The source of this sequence is a female donor with Graves disease. The CDR3 region has the DNA TGTGCCAGCAGCTTAGAACCTGGAAACACCATATATTTT. Translated, it gives CASSLEPGNTIYF.